These T cell receptor beta chains were read from a single sample in a study of cytomegalovirus exposure and HLA in healthy donors. Measured with immunoSEQ multiplex PCR; TCRdb has only the in-frame clones, and not every one. The sample shows about 180,000 clones, around 80% of them seen only once. Sequenced: PBMCs. The origin of the receptors is an older woman in good health and CMV-seropositive. Both conserved end residues are part of each CDR3. The order of the fields is V gene, clone size, D gene, J gene, CDR3 DNA, CDR3 protein. D genes are given only for firm matches. Rows may omit the clone size; those that give it use once, few, many or a size class.

TRBV6-5,-,TRBD1,TRBJ1-3,TGTGCCAGCATACCCCCAGGGGGCTCTGGAAACACCATATATTTT,CASIPPGGSGNTIYF
TRBV5-1,-,TRBD1,TRBJ2-7,TGCGCCAGCAGCCCTGCCCCGTCGGGACAGGGAATTTACGAGCAGTACTTC,CASSPAPSGQGIYEQYF
TRBV30,few,TRBD1,TRBJ1-5,TGTGCCTGGAGCGACCACGTGGGACAGCTAAATCAGCCCCAGCATTTT,CAWSDHVGQLNQPQHF
TRBV7-7,-,TRBD2,TRBJ2-3,TGTGCCAGCAGCCCGGGGGGGGGCCTAAATACGCAGTATTTT,CASSPGGGLNTQYF
TRBV18,-,TRBD2,TRBJ2-7,TGTGCCAGCTCACCCACTAGCGGGATAAGCGAGCAGTACTTC,CASSPTSGISEQYF
TRBV6-5,once,TRBD2,TRBJ2-2,TGTGCCAGCAGTTACACCGGGTGGGGGACTAAGACCTTT,CASSYTGWGTKTF
TRBV10-2,-,TRBD2,TRBJ2-1,TGCGCCAGCAGTTCGGGCGGGAGGGCCGGGTACAATGAGCAGTTCTTC,CASSSGGRAGYNEQFF
TRBV7-3,-,TRBD1,TRBJ1-6,TGTGCCAGCAGCAGACAGGGTGGGTCCTATAATTCACCCCTCCACTTT,CASSRQGGSYNSPLHF
TRBV27,-,-,TRBJ1-4,TGTGCCAGCAGCCCTACGGGGGAAGGGAATGAAAAACTGTTTTTT,CASSPTGEGNEKLFF
TRBV5-5,-,TRBD1,TRBJ2-2,TGTGCCAGCAGCTTGCAGGGGGCCGGGGAGCTGTTTTTT,CASSLQGAGELFF
TRBV4-2,-,-,TRBJ2-7,TGTGCCAGCAGCCAAGATACAGGGAGCTACGAGCAGTACTTC,CASSQDTGSYEQYF
TRBV6-5,-,-,TRBJ1-1,TGTGCCAGCAGTTACTCAGCGAACACTGAAGCTTTCTTT,CASSYSANTEAFF
TRBV5-1,once,TRBD1,TRBJ2-7,TGCGCCAGCAGCTTGGACGGACAGGGGTTCTACGAGCAGTACTTC,CASSLDGQGFYEQYF
TRBV9,few,-,TRBJ2-7,TGTGCCAGCAGCGTACACGGACAAGCCTACGAGCAGTACTTC,CASSVHGQAYEQYF
TRBV5-4,-,-,TRBJ1-6,TGTGCCAGCAGCCCCCAGCGGGTCTATAATTCACCCCTCCACTTT,CASSPQRVYNSPLHF
TRBV6-5,-,-,TRBJ1-6,TGTGCCAGCAGTACGGATTCACCCCTCCACTTT,CASSTDSPLHF
TRBV9,-,-,TRBJ2-7,TGTGCCAGCAGCCCAGGAGGGACCCTTGAAGAACGCGAGCAGTACTTC,CASSPGGTLEEREQYF
TRBV5-1,-,-,TRBJ1-5,TGCGCCAGCAGCACAGACAGCCTCAATCAGCCCCAGCATTTT,CASSTDSLNQPQHF
TRBV11-3,-,TRBD1,TRBJ2-1,TGTGCCAGCAGCTACGGACAGGGGGCTGGAAATGAGCAGTTCTTC,CASSYGQGAGNEQFF
TRBV10-3,many,-,TRBJ1-3,TGTGCCATCAGCTCCGACAACTCTGGAAACACCATATATTTT,CAISSDNSGNTIYF
TRBV19,-,TRBD2,TRBJ2-1,TGTGCCAGTAGTATCCGGACTAGCGGGGAGCAGTTCTTC,CASSIRTSGEQFF
TRBV25-1,-,-,TRBJ2-7,TGTGCCAGCAGTGAAGGCAGGGGGGCCTACGAGCAGTACTTC,CASSEGRGAYEQYF
TRBV6-6,-,-,TRBJ1-1,TGTGCCAGCATCCCCCGCGGGCTCATGAACACTGAAGCTTTCTTT,CASIPRGLMNTEAFF
TRBV25-1,-,TRBD1,TRBJ1-2,TGTGCCAGCAGTGACCCCGGGACAGGGGACTATGGCTACACCTTC,CASSDPGTGDYGYTF
TRBV10-3,few,-,TRBJ1-2,TGTGCCATCAGTGAGTCACGAGAAAACTATGGCTACACCTTC,CAISESRENYGYTF
TRBV4-1,few,TRBD1,TRBJ2-7,TGCGCCAGCAGCCCAGGACCTGGGACAGGGGTCTCCTACGAGCAGTACTTC,CASSPGPGTGVSYEQYF
TRBV29-1,-,TRBD1,TRBJ2-5,TGCAGCGCGACCCGGGACAGGGGAGAGCAGTACTTC,CSATRDRGEQYF
TRBV28,-,TRBD2,TRBJ2-1,TGTGCCAGCGGGAGGGCCCTATTCAATGAGCAGTTCTTC,CASGRALFNEQFF
TRBV10-2,-,-,TRBJ1-2,TGCGCCAGCACCGGGGGGACGGGCCTAAACTATGGCTACACCTTC,CASTGGTGLNYGYTF
TRBV6-1,-,-,TRBJ1-5,TGTGCCAGCAGTGGGGGAGGGAATCAGCCCCAGCATTTT,CASSGGGNQPQHF
TRBV18,-,-,TRBJ2-5,TGTGCCAGCTCACCACCCTTGACAGTACAAGAGACCCAGTACTTC,CASSPPLTVQETQYF
TRBV19,-,-,TRBJ2-7,TGTGCCAGTAGTATAGAGGCGGGACCCTACGAGCAGTACTTC,CASSIEAGPYEQYF
TRBV7-8,once,-,TRBJ2-3,TGTGCCAGCAGCCTCGAGTTTGCAGATACGCAGTATTTT,CASSLEFADTQYF
TRBV5-1,-,TRBD1,TRBJ1-2,TGCGCCAGCAGCCAGGGGGCGCGTACTAACTATGGCTACACCTTC,CASSQGARTNYGYTF
TRBV27,once,TRBD1,TRBJ1-1,TGTGCCAGCAGTTTGATCGGGACAGGGATACTGAACACTGAAGCTTTCTTT,CASSLIGTGILNTEAFF
TRBV7-2,-,TRBD1,TRBJ2-1,TGTGCCAGCAGCCGGTCGACAGGGGGCTCCTACAATGAGCAGTTCTTC,CASSRSTGGSYNEQFF
TRBV7-6,-,TRBD2,TRBJ2-1,TGTGCCAGCAGCTCCAGGACTAGCGGGAGCGGGAATGAGCAGTTCTTC,CASSSRTSGSGNEQFF
TRBV18,-,TRBD2,TRBJ2-1,TGTGCCAGCTCACCACCGGTCAGCGGGAGGGGGAATGAGCAGTTCTTC,CASSPPVSGRGNEQFF
TRBV7-2,-,-,TRBJ2-2,TGTGCCAGCAGCTTTAGCGAGAACACCGGGGAGCTGTTTTTT,CASSFSENTGELFF
TRBV30,-,-,TRBJ1-2,TGTGCCTGGAGGCAGACAGGCAAGGCTTATGGCTACACCTTC,CAWRQTGKAYGYTF
TRBV6-5,-,-,TRBJ2-7,TGTGCCAGCAGTTCGCGACAGGAGTCCTACGAGCAGTACTTC,CASSSRQESYEQYF
TRBV5-6,-,-,TRBJ2-6,TGTGCCAGCAGCTTGATCGGCAGGAGATCCTCTGGGGCCAACGGCCTGACTTTC,CASSLIGRRSSGANGLTF